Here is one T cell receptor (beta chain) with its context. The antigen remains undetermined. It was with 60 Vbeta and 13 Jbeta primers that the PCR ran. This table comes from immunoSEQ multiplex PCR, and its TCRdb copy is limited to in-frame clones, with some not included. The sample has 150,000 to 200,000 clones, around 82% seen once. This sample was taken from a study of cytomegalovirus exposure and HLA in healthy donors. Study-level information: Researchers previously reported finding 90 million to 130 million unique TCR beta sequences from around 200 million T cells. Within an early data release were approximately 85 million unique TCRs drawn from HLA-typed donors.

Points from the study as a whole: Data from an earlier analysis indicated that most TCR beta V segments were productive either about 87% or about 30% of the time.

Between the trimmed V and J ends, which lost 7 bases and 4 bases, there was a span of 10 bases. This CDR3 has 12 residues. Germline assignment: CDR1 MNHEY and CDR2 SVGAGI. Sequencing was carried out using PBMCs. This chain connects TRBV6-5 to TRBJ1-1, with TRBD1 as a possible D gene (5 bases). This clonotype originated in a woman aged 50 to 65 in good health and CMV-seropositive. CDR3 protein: CASIRGGTEAFF. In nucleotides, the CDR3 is TGTGCCAGCATCCGGGGGGGCACTGAAGCTTTCTTT.